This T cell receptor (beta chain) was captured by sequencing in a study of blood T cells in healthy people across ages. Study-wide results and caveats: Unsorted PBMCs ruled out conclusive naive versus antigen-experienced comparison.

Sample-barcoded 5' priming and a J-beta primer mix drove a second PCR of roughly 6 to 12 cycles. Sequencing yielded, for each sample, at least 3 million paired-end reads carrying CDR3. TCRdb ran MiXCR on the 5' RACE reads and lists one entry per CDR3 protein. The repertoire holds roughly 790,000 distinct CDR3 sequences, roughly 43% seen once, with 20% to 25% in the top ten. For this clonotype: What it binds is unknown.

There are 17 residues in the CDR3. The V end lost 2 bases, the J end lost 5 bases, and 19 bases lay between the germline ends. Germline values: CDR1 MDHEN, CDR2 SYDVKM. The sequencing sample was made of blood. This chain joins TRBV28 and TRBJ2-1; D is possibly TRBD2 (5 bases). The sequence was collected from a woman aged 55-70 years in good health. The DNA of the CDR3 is TGTGCCAGCAGTTTAGATTCTCTAGCCGTGAATCACAATGAGCAGTTCTTC. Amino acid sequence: CASSLDSLAVNHNEQFF. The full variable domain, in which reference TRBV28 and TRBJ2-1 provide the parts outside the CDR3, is DVKVTQSSRYLVKRTGEKVFLECVQDMDHENMFWYRQDPGLGLRLIYFSYDVKMKEKGDIPEGYSVSREKKERFSLILESASTNQTSMYLCASSLDSLAVNHNEQFFGPGTRLTVL.